This TCR beta chain was profiled in a study of blood T cell repertoires in COVID-19. Source study methods: Counts of nucleated cells, estimated from reference gene primer amplification, were obtained. The assay was immunoSEQ multiplex PCR, and TCRdb's table has in-frame clones only and misses some. The V and J calls and the clone size are those of that table, but D and trimming were determined from the DNA. The sample has about 270,000 clones; 82% are singletons. This clonotype was obtained from a woman in her late teens or twenties with acute or convalescent COVID-19. The sequenced sample consisted of peripheral blood.

CDR3 region: CASSLVPFGLRRVDNEQFF. CDR3 DNA: TGTGCCAGCAGCTTAGTCCCTTTTGGTCTAAGGCGGGTGGACAATGAGCAGTTCTTC. J is TRBJ2-1 and V is TRBV7-8; D is possibly TRBD2 (5 bases). Germline V lookup: CDR1 SGHVS, CDR2 FQNEAQ. This CDR3 comprises 19 residues. Trimming took off 1 base at V and 5 bases at J, with 24 bases between the two ends. Using reference TRBV7-8 and TRBJ2-1 for the parts outside the CDR3, the full variable domain is GAGVSQSPRYKVAKRGQDVALRCDPISGHVSLFWYQQALGQGPEFLTYFQNEAQLDKSGLPSDRFFAERPEGSVSTLKIQRTQQEDSAVYLCASSLVPFGLRRVDNEQFFGPGTRLTVL.